The T cell receptor beta chain under discussion was sequenced for a study of OX40 agonist ivuxolimab in advanced cancers. Study as a whole: Patients were treated with intravenous ivuxolimab, dosed at 0.01 to 10 mg/kg and infused every 2 weeks.

About this clone itself: Its antigen is still unknown.

Whole-study findings and limits: Among the lowest peripheral clonal expansion occurred in 0.1-3.0 mg/kg partial responders.

Profiling relied on immunoSEQ multiplex PCR, and the TCRdb table lists in-frame clones only, not all of them. Of some 83,000 clones listed, just over 85% are singletons. The starting material was CD4+ or CD8+ T cells sorted from blood, obtained in a trial of the OX40 agonist ivuxolimab. The TCR sequence derives from an adult with an advanced solid tumor such as melanoma, head and neck, liver or kidney cancer.

The CDR3 is CASRTGGPLGANVLTF. The CDR3 DNA is TGCGCCAGCAGGACAGGGGGACCCCTTGGGGCCAACGTCCTGACTTTC. This sequence joins TRBV5-1 and TRBJ2-6; TRBD1 aligns across 9 bases. The CDR3 covers 16 residues. CDR1 is SGHRS and CDR2 is YFSETQ in the germline V gene. After removal of 5 bases from V and 3 bases from J, the junction contained 6 bases not matched to a gene.